Reported below is one T cell receptor (beta chain). Its antigen is unidentified. Production of TCR beta cDNA relied on 5'RACE template switching with UMIs. TCRdb reprocessed the 5' RACE reads, keeping one entry per CDR3 protein, no DNA. Its table records 250,000 to 300,000 distinct CDR3 sequences. This sample is drawn from a study of T cells expressing NK-cell markers. The CDR3 length is 13 residues. Germline lookup yields CDR1 KGHSH and CDR2 LQKENI. Findings of the study overall: Topping the CD3+CD56-NKG2C+ fraction as well were these clonotypes, in a few donors.

The receptor's source is a man aged 18 to 29 in good health. The genes are TRBV18 and TRBJ2-3. Specimen: blood T cells: a sorted CD56 or NKG2C T cell subset, CD4+ or CD8+ T cells, or bulk PBMC T cells (not recorded which). CDR3: CASSPAVTDTQYF.